The present T cell receptor beta chain was sequenced within a study of cytomegalovirus exposure and HLA in healthy donors. Study-wide results and limits: Earlier analysis looked at TCR beta V segments, and most were productive about 90% or about 30% of the time.

This PCR relied on a set of 60 Vbeta primers and 13 Jbeta primers. Profiled with immunoSEQ multiplex PCR; TCRdb holds only in-frame clones, not every one. Of over 150,000 clones listed, roughly 78% are singletons. Between the trimmed V and J ends, which lost 6 bases and 9 bases, there was a span of 21 bases. The CDR3 has 15 residues. The germline CDR1 and CDR2 sequences are MGHDK and SYGVNS. Turning to this clone: The antigen remains unidentified.

Those who donated were healthy bone marrow donors. The sample was PBMCs. The sequence was collected from a woman between 50 and 59 years old in good health and CMV-seropositive. The gene calls are TRBV25-1 and TRBJ2-4; TRBD2 is a possible D gene (6 bases). The CDR3 coding sequence is TGTGCCAGCAGCCCGAGGACCGGTGGGGGGAGCATTCAGTACTTC. It encodes CASSPRTGGGSIQYF.